These 6 T cell receptor beta chains were sequenced from one sample in a study of blood T cell repertoires in COVID-19. Sequencing used immunoSEQ multiplex PCR; TCRdb keeps in-frame clones, though not all of them. The data contain approximately 210,000 clones, around 90% of them singletons. Sequenced material: peripheral blood. These receptors were collected from a man in his thirties or forties with acute or convalescent COVID-19.

The genes are TRBV5-5 and TRBJ1-2; unclear D gene. The germline gives CDR1 SGHKS, CDR2 YYEKEE (reference sequence). V lost 4 bases, J lost 1 base, and 14 bases lay in between. The CDR3 runs to 15 residues. For the CDR3, the DNA is TGTGCCAGCAGCACTGACTACCCATTTAACTATGGCTACACCTTC. Translation: CASSTDYPFNYGYTF.

This clone turned up a few times. The chain recombines TRBV11-2 with TRBJ1-1; D might be TRBD1 (5 bases). Germline V lookup: CDR1 SGHAT, CDR2 FQNNGV. This CDR3 region has 13 residues. Trimming removed 7 bases at V and 1 base at J, with 10 bases between. DNA of the CDR3: TGTGCCAGCACCCTAGACAGGAACACTGAAGCTTTCTTT. Amino acid sequence: CASTLDRNTEAFF.

The chain recombines TRBV4-1 with TRBJ2-3; 9 nucleotides match TRBD2. Germline loops: CDR1 MGHRA, CDR2 YSYEKL. Germline trimming cut 2 bases from V and 0 bases from J; bases unmatched to any gene: 15. This CDR3 has 20 amino acids. In nucleotides, the CDR3 is TGCGCCAGCAGCCAAAGAAAGGCCAGCGGGGGGCTTCCTAGCACAGATACGCAGTATTTT. This translates into CASSQRKASGGLPSTDTQYF.

The chain employs TRBV3-1 (or the pseudogene TRBV3-2) and TRBJ2-1; 9 bases fit TRBD2. The CDR3 spans 20 residues. Germline assignment: CDR1 LGHDT and CDR2 YNNKEL (reference sequence). V dropped 1 base and J dropped 3; count of bases not matched to a gene: 16. CDR3 sequence: CASSQAGPSGNRWGYNEQFF. The CDR3 DNA is TGTGCCAGCAGCCAAGCCGGCCCTAGCGGGAACCGCTGGGGCTACAATGAGCAGTTCTTC.

V and J are TRBV11-2 and TRBJ2-1, with TRBD1 identical over 8 bases. Germline CDR1 is SGHAT and CDR2 is FQNNGV. Germline trimming cut 6 bases from V and 6 bases from J; bases unmatched to any gene: 10. CDR3 length: 15 residues. The CDR3 sequence is CASRPVGQGLNEQFF. The CDR3 nucleotides are TGTGCCAGCAGACCCGTTGGACAGGGTCTCAATGAGCAGTTCTTC.

V is TRBV11-2 and J is TRBJ1-1, with 9 bases aligning to TRBD1. The CDR3 has 17 amino acids. Germline V lookup: CDR1 SGHAT, CDR2 FQNNGV. J lost 0 bases, V lost 2 bases, and 7 bases had no gene match. CDR3 coding DNA: TGTGCCAGCAGCTTACAGATCGGACAGGGGATGAACACTGAAGCTTTCTTT. It specifies CASSLQIGQGMNTEAFF.